These 8 T cell receptor beta chains originate from one sample sequenced in a study of blood T cell repertoires in COVID-19. Libraries were prepared by immunoSEQ multiplex PCR; TCRdb keeps only in-frame clonotypes and omits some of them. The sample has a few hundred thousand clones; 88% are singletons. Sequenced material: PBMCs or T cells enriched from blood (not recorded which). These receptors were taken from a woman aged 45-65 years who had recovered from COVID-19.

As for this clone: A read error may produce the germline difference seen at one junction end. The chain recombines TRBV7-7 with TRBJ2-5; 13 bases map to TRBD2. CDR3 length equals 15 residues. Per germline, CDR1 SSHAT and CDR2 FNYEAQ (reference sequence). CDR3 protein: CASSPLAGGMETQYF. The CDR3 region has the DNA TGTGCTAGCAGCCCACTAGCGGGAGGGATGGAGACCCAGTACTTC.

This sequence joins TRBV19 and TRBJ2-1; perhaps TRBD1 as D (5 bases). Per germline, CDR1 LNHDA and CDR2 SQIVND (reference sequence). V was trimmed by 7 bases and J by 4 bases, leaving 8 bases between them. The CDR3 extends over 12 amino acids. In DNA form, the CDR3 reads TGTGCCAGTATGGCAGGGTACAATGAGCAGTTCTTC. Encoded protein: CASMAGYNEQFF.

CDR3 region: CASARGVEQPQHF. CDR3 nucleotides: TGTGCCAGCGCCCGGGGGGTCGAGCAGCCCCAGCATTTT. The chain employs TRBV7-2 and TRBJ1-5, with a weak D call TRBD1 (5 bases). The CDR3 is made up of 13 amino acids. The V end lost 8 bases, the J end lost 7 bases, and 15 bases lay between the germline ends. Per the germline V gene, CDR1 is SGHTA and CDR2 is FQGNSA.

The chain couples TRBV30 to TRBJ2-2; D unclear. CDR3 length equals 15 residues. Germline CDR1 GTSNPN, CDR2 SVGIG (reference sequence). V was cut by 0 bases and J by 2 bases, with 10 bases left in between. CDR3 protein: CAWSVFPGNTGELFF. CDR3 coding DNA: TGTGCCTGGAGTGTTTTTCCGGGTAACACCGGGGAGCTGTTTTTT.

CDR3 DNA sequence: TGTGCCAGCAGCGCCGGGGGGATTGGAAACACCATATATTTT. This translates into CASSAGGIGNTIYF. The rearrangement joins TRBV9 to TRBJ1-3, with a weak D call TRBD1 (5 bases). This CDR3 has 14 residues. The V and J ends lost 3 bases and 3 bases respectively, with 10 bases between them. The germline gives CDR1 SGDLS, CDR2 YYNGEE.

This rearrangement joins TRBV7-3 to TRBJ2-5, with D maybe TRBD2 (6 bases). Germline V lookup: CDR1 SGHTA, CDR2 FQGTGA. CDR3 length: 15 residues. V was trimmed by 3 bases and J by 5 bases, leaving 16 bases between them. CDR3 bases: TGTGCCAGCAGCTTTGCGGGATCGTCGGGGGAGACCCAGTACTTC. It translates to CASSFAGSSGETQYF.

This chain uses TRBV29-1 with TRBJ2-1, with 13 bases matching TRBD2. CDR1 SQVTM and CDR2 ANQGSEA come from the germline V gene. Trimming cost V 7 bases and J 6 bases; bases outside gene matches: 6. The CDR3 length is 14 residues. The CDR3 DNA follows: TGCAGCGGGGACGGGACTAGCGGGACCAATGAGCAGTTCTTC. This translates into CSGDGTSGTNEQFF.

The rearrangement links TRBV11-3 to TRBJ2-1, with 8 bases that match TRBD2. Germline V gene lookup returns CDR1 SGHNT and CDR2 YENEEA. This CDR3 contains 13 residues. The junction had 6 bases not matched to a gene; V was cut back by 5 bases and J by 9 bases. The CDR3 DNA is TGTGCCAGCAGCCCGGGAGGGTCTCGTGAGCAGTTCTTC. It yields the protein CASSPGGSREQFF.